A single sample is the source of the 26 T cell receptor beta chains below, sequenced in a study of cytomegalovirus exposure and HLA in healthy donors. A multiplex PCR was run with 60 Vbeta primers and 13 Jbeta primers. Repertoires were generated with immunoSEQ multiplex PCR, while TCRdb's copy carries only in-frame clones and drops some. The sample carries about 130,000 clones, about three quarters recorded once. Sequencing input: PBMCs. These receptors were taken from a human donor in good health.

CDR3 DNA sequence: TGTGCCAGCAGCTCCGTCCAAGAGACCCAGTACTTC. This encodes CASSSVQETQYF. The rearrangement joins TRBV6-6 to TRBJ2-5, with D unclear. V was pared by 6 bases and J by 1 base, with 6 bases between. The germline V gene has CDR1 MNHNY and CDR2 SVGAGI (reference sequence). This CDR3 comprises 12 residues.

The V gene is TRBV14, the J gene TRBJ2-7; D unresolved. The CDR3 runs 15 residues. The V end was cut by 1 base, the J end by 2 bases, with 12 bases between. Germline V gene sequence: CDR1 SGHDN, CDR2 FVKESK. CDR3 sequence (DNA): TGTGCCAGCAGCCAAGCCGGCCTGGGCGCCTACGAGCAGTACTTC. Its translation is CASSQAGLGAYEQYF. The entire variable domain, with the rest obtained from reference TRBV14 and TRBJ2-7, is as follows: EAGVTQFPSHSVIEKGQTVTLRCDPISGHDNLYWYRRVMGKEIKFLLHFVKESKQDESGMPNNRFLAERTGGTYSTLKVQPAELEDSGVYFCASSQAGLGAYEQYFGPGTRLTVT.

The CDR3 sequence: CASSPRGGQTLNSPLHF. The CDR3 DNA reads TGTGCCAGTAGTCCCCGAGGCGGACAGACCCTTAATTCACCCCTCCACTTT. The rearrangement uses TRBV19 and TRBJ1-6, with D perhaps TRBD1 (6 bases). This CDR3 has 17 residues. The V end was cut by 5 bases, the J end by 6 bases, with 20 bases between. Germline loops: CDR1 LNHDA, CDR2 SQIVND (reference sequence).

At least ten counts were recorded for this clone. In DNA form, the CDR3 reads TGTGCCAGCAGTTACGGACCGGGCAGGGGCAGCGGCTACACCTTC. Translated, it gives CASSYGPGRGSGYTF. The rearrangement joins TRBV6-5 to TRBJ1-2; a possible D gene is TRBD1 (6 bases). The CDR3 runs 15 residues. Germline values: CDR1 MNHEY, CDR2 SVGAGI. The V end lost 2 bases, the J end lost 8 bases, and 18 bases lay between the germline ends.

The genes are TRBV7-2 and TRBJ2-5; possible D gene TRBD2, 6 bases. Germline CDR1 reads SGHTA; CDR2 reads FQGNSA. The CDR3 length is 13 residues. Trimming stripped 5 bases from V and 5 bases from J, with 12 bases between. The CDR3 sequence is CASSRWGDETQYF. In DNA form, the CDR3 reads TGTGCCAGCAGCCGTTGGGGGGACGAGACCCAGTACTTC.

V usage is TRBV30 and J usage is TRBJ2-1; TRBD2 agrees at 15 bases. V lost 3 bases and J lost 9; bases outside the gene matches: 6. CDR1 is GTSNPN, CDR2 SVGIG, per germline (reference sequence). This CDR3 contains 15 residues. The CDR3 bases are TGTGCCTGGAGGGGACGGACTAGCGGGGGGGGTGAGCAGTTCTTC. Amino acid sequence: CAWRGRTSGGGEQFF.

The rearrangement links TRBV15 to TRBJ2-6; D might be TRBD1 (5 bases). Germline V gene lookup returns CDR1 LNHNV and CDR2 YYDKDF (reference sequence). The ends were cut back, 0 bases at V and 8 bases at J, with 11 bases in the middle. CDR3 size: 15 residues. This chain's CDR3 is CATSRDLGATNVLTF. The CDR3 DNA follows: TGTGCCACCAGCAGAGATCTTGGGGCGACCAACGTCCTGACTTTC.

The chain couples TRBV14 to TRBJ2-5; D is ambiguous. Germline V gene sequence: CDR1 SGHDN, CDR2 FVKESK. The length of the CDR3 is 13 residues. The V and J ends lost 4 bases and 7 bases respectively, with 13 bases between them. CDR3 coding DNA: TGTGCCAGCAGCCCGAGACTCCACTCGACCCAGTACTTC. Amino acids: CASSPRLHSTQYF. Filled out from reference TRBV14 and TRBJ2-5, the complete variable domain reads EAGVTQFPSHSVIEKGQTVTLRCDPISGHDNLYWYRRVMGKEIKFLLHFVKESKQDESGMPNNRFLAERTGGTYSTLKVQPAELEDSGVYFCASSPRLHSTQYFGPGTRLLVL.

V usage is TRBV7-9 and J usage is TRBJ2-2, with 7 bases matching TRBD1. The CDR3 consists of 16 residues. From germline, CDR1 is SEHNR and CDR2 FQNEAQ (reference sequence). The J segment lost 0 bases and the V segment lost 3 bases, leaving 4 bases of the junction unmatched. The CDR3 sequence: CASSFRQGANTGELFF. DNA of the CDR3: TGTGCCAGCAGCTTTAGACAGGGCGCGAACACCGGGGAGCTGTTTTTT.

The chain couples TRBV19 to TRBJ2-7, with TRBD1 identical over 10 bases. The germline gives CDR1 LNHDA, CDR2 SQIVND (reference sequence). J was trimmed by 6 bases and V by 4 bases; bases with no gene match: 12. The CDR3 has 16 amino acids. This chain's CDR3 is CASSTLRGTGVSEQYF. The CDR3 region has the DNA TGTGCCAGTAGTACCCTCCGAGGGACAGGGGTCTCCGAGCAGTACTTC.

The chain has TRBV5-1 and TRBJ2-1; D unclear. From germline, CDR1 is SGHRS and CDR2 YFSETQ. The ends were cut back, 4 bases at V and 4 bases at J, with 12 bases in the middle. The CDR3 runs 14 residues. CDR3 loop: CASSPSLQYNEQFF. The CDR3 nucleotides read TGCGCCAGCAGCCCCAGTTTACAATACAATGAGCAGTTCTTC. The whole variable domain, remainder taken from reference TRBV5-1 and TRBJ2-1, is KAGVTQTPRYLIKTRGQQVTLSCSPISGHRSVSWYQQTPGQGLQFLFEYFSETQRNKGNFPGRFSGRQFSNSRSEMNVSTLELGDSALYLCASSPSLQYNEQFFGPGTRLTVL.

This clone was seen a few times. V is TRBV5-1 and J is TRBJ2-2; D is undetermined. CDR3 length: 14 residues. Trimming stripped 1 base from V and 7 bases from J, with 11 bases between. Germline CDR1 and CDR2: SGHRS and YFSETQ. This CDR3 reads CASSLLMPSGELFF. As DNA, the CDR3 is TGCGCCAGCAGCTTGCTCATGCCGAGCGGGGAGCTGTTTTTT.

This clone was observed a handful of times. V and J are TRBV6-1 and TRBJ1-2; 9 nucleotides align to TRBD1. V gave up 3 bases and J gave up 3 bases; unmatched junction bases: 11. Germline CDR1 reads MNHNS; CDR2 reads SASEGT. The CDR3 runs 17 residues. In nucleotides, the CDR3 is TGTGCCAGCAGTGACCTAGGTGACAGGGGGATGGACTATGGCTACACCTTC. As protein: CASSDLGDRGMDYGYTF.

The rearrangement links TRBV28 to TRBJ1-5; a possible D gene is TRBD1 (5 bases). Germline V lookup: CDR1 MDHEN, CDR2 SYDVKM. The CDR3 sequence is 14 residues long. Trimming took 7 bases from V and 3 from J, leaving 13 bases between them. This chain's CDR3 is CASTHQGYNQPQHF. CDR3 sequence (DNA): TGTGCCAGCACCCATCAGGGATACAATCAGCCCCAGCATTTT.

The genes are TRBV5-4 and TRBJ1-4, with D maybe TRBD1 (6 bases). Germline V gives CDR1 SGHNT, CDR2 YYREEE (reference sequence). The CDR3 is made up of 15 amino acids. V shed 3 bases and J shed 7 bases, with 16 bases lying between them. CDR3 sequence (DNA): TGTGCCAGCAGCTCAAAAGGGGGTCCGGGTGAAAAACTGTTTTTT. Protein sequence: CASSSKGGPGEKLFF.

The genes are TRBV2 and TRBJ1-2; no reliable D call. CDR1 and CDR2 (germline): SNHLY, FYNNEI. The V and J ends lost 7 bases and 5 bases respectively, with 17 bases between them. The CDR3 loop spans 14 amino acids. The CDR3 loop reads CASNPHSSLYGYTF. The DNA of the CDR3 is TGTGCCAGCAACCCTCACTCCTCTCTATATGGCTACACCTTC. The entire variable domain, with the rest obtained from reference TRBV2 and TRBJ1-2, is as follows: EPEVTQTPSHQVTQMGQEVILRCVPISNHLYFYWYRQILGQKVEFLVSFYNNEISEKSEIFDDQFSVERPDGSNFTLKIRSTKLEDSAMYFCASNPHSSLYGYTFGSGTRLTVV.

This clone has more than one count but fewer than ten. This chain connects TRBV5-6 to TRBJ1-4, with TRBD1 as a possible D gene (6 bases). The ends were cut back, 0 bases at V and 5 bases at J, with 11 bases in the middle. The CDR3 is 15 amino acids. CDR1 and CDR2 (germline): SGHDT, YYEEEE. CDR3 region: CASSLGVRGNEKLFF. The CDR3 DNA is TGTGCCAGCAGCTTGGGGGTCAGGGGCAATGAAAAACTGTTTTTT.

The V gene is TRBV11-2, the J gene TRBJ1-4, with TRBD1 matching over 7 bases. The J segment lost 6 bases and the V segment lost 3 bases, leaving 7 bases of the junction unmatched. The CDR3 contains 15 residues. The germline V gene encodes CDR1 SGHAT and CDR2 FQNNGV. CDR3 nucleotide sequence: TGTGCCAGCAGCTTGGGGGCAGGGGGAGATGAAAAACTGTTTTTT. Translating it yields CASSLGAGGDEKLFF.

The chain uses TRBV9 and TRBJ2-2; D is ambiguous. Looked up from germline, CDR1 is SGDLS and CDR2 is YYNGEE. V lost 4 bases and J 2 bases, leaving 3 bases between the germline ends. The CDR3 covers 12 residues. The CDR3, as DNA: TGTGCCAGCAGCCCTAACACCGGGGAGCTGTTTTTT. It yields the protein CASSPNTGELFF. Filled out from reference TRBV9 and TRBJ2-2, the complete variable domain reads DSGVTQTPKHLITATGQRVTLRCSPRSGDLSVYWYQQSLDQGLQFLIQYYNGEERAKGNILERFSAQQFPDLHSELNLSSLELGDSALYFCASSPNTGELFFGEGSRLTVL.

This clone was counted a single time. CDR3 region: CAWSVRRVDNSPLHF. The CDR3 region has the DNA TGTGCCTGGAGTGTCCGACGGGTCGATAATTCACCCCTCCACTTT. V is TRBV30 and J is TRBJ1-6; D unclear. The CDR3 spans 15 residues. CDR1 GTSNPN and CDR2 SVGIG come from the germline V gene (reference sequence). Trimming took 0 bases from V and 5 from J, leaving 11 bases between them.

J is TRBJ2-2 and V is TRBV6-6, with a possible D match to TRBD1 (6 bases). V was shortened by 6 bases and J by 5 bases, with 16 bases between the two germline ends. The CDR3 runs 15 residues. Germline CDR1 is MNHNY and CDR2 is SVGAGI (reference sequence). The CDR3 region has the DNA TGTGCCAGCAGCAAACAGGGTTTATGGACCGGGGAGCTGTTTTTT. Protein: CASSKQGLWTGELFF.

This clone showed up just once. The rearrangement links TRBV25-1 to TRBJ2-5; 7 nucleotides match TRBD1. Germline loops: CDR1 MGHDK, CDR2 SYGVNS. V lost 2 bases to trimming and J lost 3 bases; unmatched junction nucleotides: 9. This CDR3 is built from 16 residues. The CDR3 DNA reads TGTGCCAGCAGTGAACCGCCCGAGACAGGGAAAGAGACCCAGTACTTC. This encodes CASSEPPETGKETQYF.

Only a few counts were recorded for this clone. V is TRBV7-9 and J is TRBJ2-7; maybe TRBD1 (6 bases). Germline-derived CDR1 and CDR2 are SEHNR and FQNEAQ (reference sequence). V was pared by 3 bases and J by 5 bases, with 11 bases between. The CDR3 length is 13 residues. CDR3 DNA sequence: TGTGCCAGCAGCTTGCAGGGGTCTCACGAGCAGTACTTC. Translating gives CASSLQGSHEQYF.

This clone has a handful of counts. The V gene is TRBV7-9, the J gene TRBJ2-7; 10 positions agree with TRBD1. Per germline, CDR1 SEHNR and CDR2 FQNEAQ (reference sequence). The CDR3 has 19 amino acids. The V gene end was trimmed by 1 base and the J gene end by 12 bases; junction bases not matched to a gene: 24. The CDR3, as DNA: TGTGCCAGCAGCTTAGTTCCCTTCGAGGGTAGGGACAGGGGACGCATCTTGTACTTC. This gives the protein CASSLVPFEGRDRGRILYF.

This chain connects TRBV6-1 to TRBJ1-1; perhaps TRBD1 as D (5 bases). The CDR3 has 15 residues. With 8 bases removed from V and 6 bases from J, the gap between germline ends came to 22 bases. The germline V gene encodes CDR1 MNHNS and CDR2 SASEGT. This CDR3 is CASYYLPGRGSEAFF. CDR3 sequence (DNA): TGTGCCAGCTATTATCTCCCGGGGAGGGGATCTGAAGCTTTCTTT.

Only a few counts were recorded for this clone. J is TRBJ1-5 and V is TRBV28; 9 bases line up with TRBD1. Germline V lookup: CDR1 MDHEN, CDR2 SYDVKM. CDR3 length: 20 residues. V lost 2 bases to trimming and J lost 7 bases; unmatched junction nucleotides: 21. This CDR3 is CASSLLGFLPGQGFGQPQHF. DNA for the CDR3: TGTGCCAGCAGTTTACTTGGGTTCCTGCCGGGACAGGGATTCGGCCAGCCCCAGCATTTT. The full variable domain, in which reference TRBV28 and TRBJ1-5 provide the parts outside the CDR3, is DVKVTQSSRYLVKRTGEKVFLECVQDMDHENMFWYRQDPGLGLRLIYFSYDVKMKEKGDIPEGYSVSREKKERFSLILESASTNQTSMYLCASSLLGFLPGQGFGQPQHFGDGTRLSIL.